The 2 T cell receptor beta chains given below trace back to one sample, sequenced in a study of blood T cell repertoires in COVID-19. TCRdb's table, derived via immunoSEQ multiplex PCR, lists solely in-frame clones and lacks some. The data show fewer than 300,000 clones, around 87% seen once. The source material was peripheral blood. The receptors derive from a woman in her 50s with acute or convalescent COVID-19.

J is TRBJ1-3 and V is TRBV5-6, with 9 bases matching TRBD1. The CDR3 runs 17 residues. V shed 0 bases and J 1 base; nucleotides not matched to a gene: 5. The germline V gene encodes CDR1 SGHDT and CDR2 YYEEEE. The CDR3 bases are TGTGCCAGCAGCTTGGAGGACAGGGGATTTTCTGGAAACACCATATATTTT. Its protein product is CASSLEDRGFSGNTIYF.

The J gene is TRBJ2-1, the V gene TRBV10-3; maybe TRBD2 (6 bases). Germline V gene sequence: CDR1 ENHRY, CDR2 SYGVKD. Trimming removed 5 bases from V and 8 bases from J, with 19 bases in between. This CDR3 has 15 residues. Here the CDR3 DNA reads TGTGCCATCAGTAAACCACTAAGCGGGCCCGATGAGCAGTTCTTC. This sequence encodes CAISKPLSGPDEQFF.